The next 9 T cell receptor beta chains were all read from a single sample in a study of vaccination effects on CD4 cells after COVID-19. Antigen specificity for these receptors is unknown. Subsequent to a culture period of around eleven days, CD4+ T cells were isolated. Using immunoSEQ multiplex PCR, the repertoire was profiled, and TCRdb retains in-frame clones only, with some absent. The sample carries roughly 34,000 clones, 70% to 80% recorded once. Sequenced material: CD4+ T cells from PBMCs cultured without peptide, taken before COVID-19 vaccination. The source of these receptors is a human donor who received a COVID-19 vaccine.

This clone has just a few counts. This chain joins TRBV14 and TRBJ2-2; no clear D. The V gene's germline CDR1 is SGHDN and CDR2 FVKESK. The length of the CDR3 is 12 residues. The V gene lost 4 bases and the J gene lost 3 bases, with 3 bases spanning the gap. In DNA form, the CDR3 reads TGTGCCAGCAGCCCGGACACCGGGGAGCTGTTTTTT. It translates to CASSPDTGELFF.

The rearrangement uses TRBV15 and TRBJ2-7; TRBD2 matches at 10 bases. The length of the CDR3 is 17 residues. The V gene end was trimmed by 2 bases and the J gene end by 4 bases; junction bases not matched to a gene: 11. CDR1 and CDR2 from the germline V gene are LNHNV and YYDKDF (reference sequence). The CDR3 here is CATSRPPTAGGAYEQYF. The DNA for the CDR3 is TGTGCCACCAGCAGACCGCCGACAGCGGGGGGGGCTTACGAGCAGTACTTC.

The rearrangement uses TRBV24-1 and TRBJ2-3; possibly TRBD1 or TRBD2 for D (7 bases each). CDR1 is KGHDR and CDR2 is SFDVKD in the germline V gene. CDR3 length: 14 amino acids. V was trimmed by 4 bases and J by 5 bases, leaving 12 bases between them. The CDR3 DNA sequence: TGTGCCACCAGTGAGCCCAGGGGGGGAGATACGCAGTATTTT. The encoded protein is CATSEPRGGDTQYF.

The V and J genes are TRBV6-5 and TRBJ2-2, with 7 bases identical to TRBD1. Trimming took 4 bases from V and 7 from J; bases not matched to a gene: 9. Looked up from germline, CDR1 is MNHEY and CDR2 is SVGAGI. The CDR3 spans 15 residues. The DNA for the CDR3 is TGTGCCAGCAGTTTTGGGATAGGGGGCGGCGGGGAGCTGTTTTTT. It yields the protein CASSFGIGGGGELFF.

The chain uses TRBV6-5 and TRBJ2-2, with D uncertain. The V gene lost 1 base and the J gene lost 6 bases, with 6 bases spanning the gap. Looked up from germline, CDR1 is MNHEY and CDR2 is SVGAGI. There are 13 residues in the CDR3. As DNA, the CDR3 is TGTGCCAGCAGTTACTTGTCCCCCGGGGAGCTGTTTTTT. It yields the protein CASSYLSPGELFF.

The chain employs TRBV2 and TRBJ1-1; D gene ambiguous. The CDR3 extends over 13 amino acids. V shed 7 bases and J shed 1 base, with 10 bases lying between them. Germline values: CDR1 SNHLY, CDR2 FYNNEI. The CDR3 reads CASTLGENTEAFF. In DNA form, the CDR3 reads TGTGCCAGCACTCTTGGGGAGAACACTGAAGCTTTCTTT.

The CDR3 DNA sequence: TGTGCCAGCAGCCATCCAAGGACAGAGAGCTCCTACGAGCAGTACTTC. Its translation: CASSHPRTESSYEQYF. The chain recombines TRBV7-2 with TRBJ2-7; D possibly corresponds to TRBD1 (6 bases). V lost 5 bases, J lost 0 bases, and 17 bases lay in between. This CDR3 has 16 amino acids. Per germline, CDR1 SGHTA and CDR2 FQGNSA. Full variable domain (outside the CDR3, taken from reference TRBV7-2 and TRBJ2-7): GAGVSQSPSNKVTEKGKDVELRCDPISGHTALYWYRQSLGQGLEFLIYFQGNSAPDKSGLPSDRFSAERTGGSVSTLTIQRTQQEDSAVYLCASSHPRTESSYEQYFGPGTRLTVT.

This chain joins TRBV7-7 and TRBJ2-5; D uncertain. In germline, CDR1 is SSHAT, CDR2 FNYEAQ (reference sequence). This CDR3 contains 15 residues. V was shortened by 6 bases and J by 2 bases, with 16 bases between the two germline ends. The CDR3 loop is CASSSGRSWQETQYF. The CDR3 DNA sequence: TGTGCCAGCAGTTCGGGCCGTTCGTGGCAAGAGACCCAGTACTTC.

The rearrangement joins TRBV7-2 to TRBJ2-7; 11 bases agree with TRBD1. CDR1 and CDR2 (germline): SGHTA, FQGNSA. The length of the CDR3 is 17 residues. V shed 5 bases and J 5 bases; nucleotides not matched to a gene: 14. The CDR3 loop reads CASSEVLRDRGFHEQYF. CDR3 coding DNA: TGTGCCAGCAGCGAAGTCCTTCGGGACAGGGGGTTCCACGAGCAGTACTTC.